A selection of T cell receptor beta chains follows, all from one sample in a study of vaccination and CD4 T cells after COVID-19. Their antigens are not known. TCRdb itself ran the PCR reads through MiXCR, one entry per CDR3 protein. The table has tens of thousands of distinct CDR3 sequences, about 30% seen once. The source was CD4+ T cells from blood, cultured in vitro, collected about 7 months after SARS-CoV-2 vaccination. These receptors were taken from a human donor who had recovered from COVID-19. Each CDR3 is given with its conserved first and last residue. D genes are given only for firm matches. Clone size is given for some rows only: seen once, a few or many times, or a class if the clone is expanded.

d_call j_call clone_size v_call cdr3_aa cdr3_nt
NA TRBJ2-7 once TRBV7-9 CASSPQLRRNNEQYF TGTGCCAGCAGCCCGCAGCTACGACGAAACAACGAGCAGTACTTC
TRBD2 TRBJ2-5 NA TRBV12-3/TRBV12-4 CASSYGGGHQETQYF TGTGCCAGCAGTTATGGGGGGGGACACCAAGAGACCCAGTACTTC
TRBD2 TRBJ2-7 NA TRBV7-8 CASSRLGLAYEQYF TGTGCCAGCTCGAGGTTAGGACTAGCCTACGAGCAGTACTTC
NA TRBJ2-7 few TRBV20-1 CSARGGTVALREQYF TGCAGTGCTAGAGGCGGGACAGTTGCCCTTCGCGAGCAGTACTTC
NA TRBJ2-5 NA TRBV11-2 CASSYRPQETQYF TGTGCCAGCAGCTATCGTCCCCAAGAGACCCAGTACTTC
NA TRBJ2-1 few TRBV2 CASSGFGSSNEQFF TGTGCCAGCAGTGGGTTTGGCTCCAGTAATGAGCAGTTCTTC
NA TRBJ1-5 many TRBV2 CASSEVSNQPQHF TGTGCCAGCAGTGAAGTTAGCAATCAGCCCCAGCATTTT
NA TRBJ1-6 medium-sized TRBV20-1 CSATDSYRNSPLHF TGCAGTGCTACCGATTCCTACAGGAATTCACCCCTCCACTTT
NA TRBJ2-5 few TRBV12-3/TRBV12-4 CASSSYGETQYF TGTGCCAGCAGCTCTTATGGAGAGACCCAGTACTTC
TRBD2 TRBJ2-1 NA TRBV20-1 CSARDRTSGSYEQFF TGCAGTGCTAGAGATCGGACTAGCGGGAGTTATGAGCAGTTCTTC
TRBD1 TRBJ2-7 NA TRBV29-1 CSAGKDRGDSEQYF TGCAGCGCCGGGAAAGACAGGGGTGATTCCGAGCAGTACTTC
NA TRBJ2-3 few TRBV6-5 CASSYSLGTDTQYF TGTGCCAGCAGTTATTCCTTAGGAACAGATACGCAGTATTTT
TRBD2 TRBJ2-1 NA TRBV7-8 CASSSAGLAGYNEQFF TGTGCCAGCAGCTCGGCGGGACTAGCGGGGTACAATGAGCAGTTCTTC
TRBD2 TRBJ2-5 NA TRBV5-1 CASSHGGGQETQYF TGCGCCAGCAGCCATGGGGGGGGGCAAGAGACCCAGTACTTC
NA TRBJ2-3 NA TRBV4-3 CARSGATDTQYF TGCGCCAGGTCGGGGGCCACAGATACGCAGTATTTT
NA TRBJ1-2 few TRBV20-1 CSASSGGNVGYTF TGCAGTGCTAGTTCGGGGGGGAATGTTGGCTACACCTTC
TRBD2 TRBJ2-1 few TRBV20-1 CSARKASGGDEQFF TGCAGTGCTAGGAAGGCTAGCGGGGGGGATGAGCAGTTCTTC
NA TRBJ1-2 medium-sized TRBV19 CASSPQGFYGYTF TGTGCCAGTAGTCCTCAGGGGTTCTATGGCTACACCTTC
TRBD1 TRBJ2-1 NA TRBV20-1 CSASEDRGSSYNEQFF TGCAGTGCTAGCGAAGACAGGGGGAGCTCCTACAATGAGCAGTTCTTC
NA TRBJ2-5 many TRBV15 CATSRDLGGAETQYF TGTGCCACCAGCAGAGATTTAGGAGGGGCTGAGACCCAGTACTTC
NA TRBJ2-5 few TRBV10-3 CATGRGQETQYF TGTGCCACCGGACGGGGCCAAGAGACCCAGTACTTC
TRBD1 TRBJ1-6 few TRBV15 CATSRATGGNSPLHF TGTGCCACCAGCAGAGCGACAGGGGGTAATTCACCCCTCCACTTT
NA TRBJ1-5 few TRBV7-2 CASSLQMAQPQHF TGTGCCAGCAGCTTACAGATGGCTCAGCCCCAGCATTTT
NA TRBJ1-1 NA TRBV20-1 CSARAQGMNTEAFF TGCAGTGCTAGAGCGCAGGGTATGAACACTGAAGCTTTCTTT
NA TRBJ1-6 NA TRBV5-1 CASSPPEQGHSPLHF TGCGCCAGCAGCCCCCCCGAGCAGGGCCATTCACCCCTCCACTTT
NA TRBJ1-3 NA TRBV7-9 CASSLVFISGNTIYF TGTGCCAGCAGCTTAGTGTTCATCTCTGGAAACACCATATATTTT
TRBD1 TRBJ2-4 NA TRBV5-5 CASSYEGQPENIQYF TGTGCCAGCAGCTATGAGGGACAGCCCGAAAACATTCAGTACTTC
NA TRBJ1-5 NA TRBV2 CARSDQDRDQPQHF TGTGCCAGATCAGATCAGGACAGAGATCAGCCCCAGCATTTT
NA TRBJ1-1 few TRBV15 CATSTDPRRNTEAFF TGTGCCACCAGCACCGACCCCAGAAGGAACACTGAAGCTTTCTTT
TRBD1 TRBJ2-2 NA TRBV4-1 CASSRGQGTTGELFF TGCGCCAGCAGCCGGGGACAGGGGACCACCGGGGAGCTGTTTTTT
TRBD2 TRBJ2-1 NA TRBV4-3 CASSQEGLAGVFEQFF TGCGCCAGCAGCCAAGAGGGACTAGCGGGAGTTTTTGAGCAGTTCTTC
NA TRBJ1-6 NA TRBV6-1 CASSGVVDSPLHF TGTGCCAGCAGTGGTGTGGTGGATTCACCCCTCCACTTT
NA TRBJ1-1 NA TRBV30 CAWTPTRQVGMVNTEAFF TGTGCCTGGACCCCCACTCGACAGGTTGGGATGGTGAACACTGAAGCTTTCTTT
TRBD1 TRBJ2-1 few TRBV11-3 CASSPPPGGNEQFF TGTGCCAGCAGCCCCCCCCCAGGGGGCAATGAGCAGTTCTTC
NA TRBJ1-1 NA TRBV29-1 CSVEIMRNTEAFF TGCAGCGTCGAGATCATGAGGAACACTGAAGCTTTCTTT
TRBD2 TRBJ2-7 few TRBV7-2 CASSKEGLAGVIEQYF TGTGCCAGCAGCAAAGAGGGACTAGCGGGAGTAATCGAGCAGTACTTC
TRBD2 TRBJ2-1 NA TRBV7-9 CASREGLAGYNEQFF TGTGCCAGCAGGGAAGGACTAGCGGGATACAATGAGCAGTTCTTC
NA TRBJ2-3 NA TRBV20-1 CSASREADTQYF TGCAGTGCTAGTAGGGAGGCAGATACGCAGTATTTT
TRBD2 TRBJ2-1 few TRBV20-1 CSASASLGLALDEQFF TGCAGTGCTAGCGCTTCGTTGGGACTAGCCTTGGATGAGCAGTTCTTC
NA TRBJ2-5 few TRBV20-1 CSARDLRDGETQYF TGCAGTGCTAGAGATTTGAGGGATGGAGAGACCCAGTACTTC
NA TRBJ1-1 NA TRBV2 CASKDGNTEAFF TGTGCCAGCAAGGACGGGAACACTGAAGCTTTCTTT
TRBD1 TRBJ2-7 NA TRBV18 CASSKGAQYEQYF TGTGCCAGCTCAAAGGGGGCGCAGTACGAGCAGTACTTC
NA TRBJ1-2 NA TRBV18 CASSPGQFGLYGYTF TGTGCCAGCTCACCAGGGCAATTCGGACTCTATGGCTACACCTTC
TRBD1 TRBJ2-5 NA TRBV7-8 CASSVRDRGLETQYF TGTGCCAGCAGCGTCCGGGACAGGGGGTTAGAGACCCAGTACTTC
NA TRBJ1-2 NA TRBV6-2/TRBV6-3 CASSSAILVAGYTF TGTGCCAGCAGTTCCGCTATTTTGGTGGCTGGCTACACCTTC
NA TRBJ2-5 few TRBV2 CASSADSVETQYF TGTGCCAGCAGCGCCGACAGCGTAGAGACCCAGTACTTC
TRBD2 TRBJ2-1 few TRBV20-1 CSARVLAMSSYNEQFF TGCAGTGCTAGAGTACTAGCGATGAGCTCCTACAATGAGCAGTTCTTC
NA TRBJ2-5 few TRBV15 CATSRDLAETQYF TGTGCCACCAGCAGAGATCTTGCAGAGACCCAGTACTTC
NA TRBJ2-3 NA TRBV11-2 CASSSPLGNTQYF TGTGCCAGCAGCTCCCCCCTGGGGAATACGCAGTATTTT
NA TRBJ1-2 NA TRBV12-3/TRBV12-4 CASSYTAPSIYGYTF TGTGCCAGCAGTTACACCGCCCCGTCTATCTATGGCTACACCTTC
NA TRBJ1-6 NA TRBV27 CASSLFQGGYNSPLHF TGTGCCAGCAGTTTATTCCAGGGAGGGTATAATTCACCCCTCCACTTT
TRBD1 TRBJ1-5 few TRBV6-5 CASSYDGTGDQPQHF TGTGCCAGCAGTTACGACGGGACAGGGGATCAGCCCCAGCATTTT
NA TRBJ1-2 few TRBV7-9 CASSLVSGNYGYTF TGTGCCAGCAGCTTAGTGTCAGGGAACTATGGCTACACCTTC
NA TRBJ1-2 NA TRBV20-1 CSARGREYQSLYGYTF TGCAGTGCTAGAGGGAGGGAGTATCAGAGCCTATATGGCTACACCTTC
NA TRBJ2-1 NA TRBV11-2 CASSLSPWGEVFF TGTGCCAGCAGCTTAAGTCCGTGGGGCGAGGTGTTCTTC
TRBD2 TRBJ2-3 NA TRBV15 CATSREAGGRNADTQYF TGTGCCACCAGCAGAGAAGCGGGAGGGCGTAACGCAGATACGCAGTATTTT
TRBD1 TRBJ2-4 few TRBV20-1 CSARVADRGRAKNIQYF TGCAGTGCTAGAGTGGCGGACAGGGGGCGAGCCAAAAACATTCAGTACTTC